This record concerns one TCR beta chain sequence. Its antigen remains undetermined. No per-base quality is available; no much larger clone lies one base away. The immunoSEQ two-step, bias-controlled multiplex PCR assay was used to amplify TRB CDR3 regions from genomic DNA. CDR3 libraries were sequenced on an Illumina NextSeq 500. For the original study's pipeline: Initial alignment and bioinformatics, including bias normalization against synthetic CDR3 analogs, were performed with the immunoSEQ Analyzer platform. Annotation of V, D and J genes was based on the definitions in the IMGT database. Further TRBV analyses used VDJtools version 1.1.10 and the R package tcR version 2.2.1.11 with default settings. For the GLIPH analysis, version 1.0 was run with default settings. Significant clonotype frequency changes were tested by 2-sided binomial test with Benjamini-Hochberg correction (alpha = 0.01) in CDR3 sequences with at least 5 reads. The clones in this table, taken by TCRdb from immuneACCESS, are in-frame only. Not every clone is retained; where verified, under half of the shortfall comes from an unresolved V gene, and the cause of the rest is unknown. Clone size and the V and J calls come from that table; the DNA yielded D and trimming. The table for this sample lists some 480 clones; over 75% of them were counted only once. The ten top clones hold about two fifths of the sample.

The data originate from a study of T cell therapy after organ transplantation (dated by TCRdb to the late 2010s). Background on the whole study: The therapy products consisted of autologous CMV-specific T cells grown in vitro for around two weeks using a peptide pool of 30 HLA class I and II CMV epitopes. Each patient got up to 6 T cell doses, given every 2 weeks, and was then monitored for 29 weeks after finishing therapy. Of the roughly 10 patients, eight were classified as clinical responders and two were classified as nonresponders. Across 2 to 6 intravenous infusions, patients got a median of 1.92 x 10^8 CMV-specific T cells. Blood samples for the short-term post-therapy time point were taken 4 to 8 weeks after therapy ended. The study was a follow-up TRBV repertoire analysis of an open-label phase I trial of autologous CMV-specific adoptive T cell therapy in solid-organ transplant recipients. Only about 75% of the 10 patients had long-term post-therapy samples available.

Trimmed from V: 3 bases; trimmed from J: 3 bases; junction bases lacking a gene match: 4. The germline V gene (reference sequence) specifies LNHDA as CDR1 and SQIVND as CDR2. The CDR3 numbers 14 residues from cysteine through phenylalanine. Only the CDR3 DNA is retained, 42 bases long and in frame from the first base. Broad study findings and their caveats: Assessment of confounders such as concurrent antirejection and antiviral medications was prevented by the small cohort. Before therapy, nonresponders had marked clonal expansions, and after therapy the repertoires of nonresponders changed only minimally. Reduced sample coverage from poor CD8+ T cell yield may be reflected in the few expansions detected in nonresponders. Both transferred clonotypes and endogenous clonotypes not detected in the therapy products appeared to be included in post-therapy reconstitution. Fold change in CD8 clonality after therapy was inversely correlated with pretherapy clonality, suggesting that less biased repertoires were more receptive to remodeling.

The time point label here, explained by the study, means: 4-8 weeks after completion of therapy. Patients were solid-organ transplant recipients with drug-resistant/recurrent cytomegalovirus. Ten trial participants were selected for repertoire analysis based on availability of post-therapy peripheral blood mononuclear cells. A BD FACSAria III was used to sort viable CD3+CD8+CD4- lymphocytes from PBMCs. The Qiagen DNeasy Kit was used to extract genomic DNA from sorted cells. The clonotype comes from a human patient who had received a solid organ transplant and had CMV disease. Where a transplant has occurred, the graft donor may have supplied some of the T cells. The sample in question was CD8+ T cells from blood, obtained after autologous CMV-specific T cell therapy. The chain is assembled from TRBV19 and TRBJ2-7, and TRBD2 matches 8 of the central bases. CDR3 loop: CASSISGTYYEQYF. Here is the DNA: TGTGCCAGTAGTATTAGCGGGACCTACTACGAGCAGTACTTC.